This T cell receptor (beta chain) appears in the sequencing data of a study of shared clonotypes between healthy human individuals. The method was immunoSEQ multiplex PCR; TCRdb's version includes in-frame clones alone and lacks a portion of them. The data show hundreds of thousands of clones, about two thirds seen once. The CDR3 contains 12 residues. Germline assignment: CDR1 SQVTM and CDR2 ANQGSEA. After removal of 3 bases from V and 4 bases from J, the junction contained 1 base not matched to a gene. Study results and caveats: Shared across a few donors were around 5% of the naive CD4 clonotypes.

Concerning this clone itself: Its antigen is not identified. Other DNA sequences of this sample code for an identical CDR3.

Sequencing was performed on memory CD4+ T cells sorted from blood. Subset specified: CD45RA-negative fraction. The gene calls are TRBV29-1 and TRBJ2-5, with 8 bases aligning to TRBD2. The sequence came from a woman aged 25 to 39 in good health. CDR3: CSVDSGVETQYF. CDR3 nucleotide sequence: TGCAGCGTTGATAGCGGGGTAGAGACCCAGTACTTC.